Listed below are T cell receptor beta chains from one sample, sequenced in a study of cytomegalovirus exposure and HLA in healthy donors. The data were produced by immunoSEQ multiplex PCR, yet TCRdb's version contains in-frame clones alone and is incomplete. Here the sample spans roughly 130,000 clones, 75% to 85% being singletons. What was sequenced was PBMCs. These receptors originate from a male donor in good health and CMV-seronegative. The CDR3 runs from the conserved cysteine through the conserved F or W. The D gene is left open where the match is weak. Expanded clones get a size class; other rows say once, few or many, or leave the size out.

clone_size,v_call,d_call,j_call,cdr3_aa,cdr3_nt
few,TRBV30,.,TRBJ1-3,CAWSVFAGAGGNTIYF,TGTGCCTGGAGTGTATTTGCGGGCGCCGGTGGAAACACCATATATTTT
.,TRBV11-2,.,TRBJ1-1,CASSDNRARYTEAFF,TGTGCCAGCAGCGACAACAGGGCGAGATACACTGAAGCTTTCTTT
.,TRBV19,TRBD2,TRBJ2-7,CASSAPGLAGYEQYF,TGTGCCAGTAGTGCACCGGGACTAGCGGGCTACGAGCAGTACTTC
.,TRBV19,.,TRBJ1-3,CASSISRRAGNTIYF,TGTGCCAGTAGTATATCCCGGAGAGCTGGAAACACCATATATTTT
few,TRBV5-8,.,TRBJ2-7,CASSLAGSRGSYEQYF,TGTGCCAGCAGCTTGGCCGGCTCGCGGGGTTCCTACGAGCAGTACTTC
.,TRBV7-9,.,TRBJ2-2,CASSFVVGGQRRAGELFF,TGTGCCAGCAGCTTCGTCGTGGGAGGACAAAGGAGGGCCGGGGAGCTGTTTTTT
.,TRBV6-5,.,TRBJ1-4,CASRSGPTNEKLFF,TGTGCCAGCAGGTCGGGTCCAACTAATGAAAAACTGTTTTTT
.,TRBV19,.,TRBJ1-1,CASSTFGQNTEAFF,TGTGCCAGTAGTACCTTCGGACAAAACACTGAAGCTTTCTTT
.,TRBV10-1,.,TRBJ1-1,CASSKVRGSTEAFF,TGCGCCAGCAGTAAGGTGCGGGGTTCCACTGAAGCTTTCTTT
.,TRBV28,.,TRBJ1-1,CASSLIAGSILNAEAFF,TGTGCCAGCAGTTTAATTGCGGGCAGCATCTTGAACGCTGAAGCTTTCTTT
.,TRBV19,.,TRBJ1-2,CASSMRPGPLYGYTF,TGTGCCAGTAGTATGAGGCCCGGTCCCCTCTATGGCTACACCTTC
.,TRBV18,TRBD1,TRBJ2-1,CASSPSRDRYNEQFF,TGTGCCAGCTCACCTTCAAGGGACAGATACAATGAGCAGTTCTTC
.,TRBV27,.,TRBJ2-7,CASSWGSENNEQYF,TGTGCCAGCAGTTGGGGCAGTGAGAATAACGAGCAGTACTTC
.,TRBV11-3,.,TRBJ2-7,CASIEGRDRYEQYF,TGTGCCAGCATCGAAGGGCGGGATAGATACGAGCAGTACTTC
.,TRBV5-1,TRBD1,TRBJ1-1,CASSLGATGGADTEAFF,TGCGCCAGCAGCTTGGGGGCGACAGGGGGCGCGGACACTGAAGCTTTCTTT
.,TRBV29-1,.,TRBJ1-1,CSVSTRLATEAFF,TGCAGCGTTTCGACAAGGCTGGCCACTGAAGCTTTCTTT
.,TRBV7-3,.,TRBJ2-3,CASSRTGDTQYF,TGTGCCAGCAGCCGCACGGGGGATACGCAGTATTTT
.,TRBV27,.,TRBJ1-1,CASSFRPAQGNTEAFF,TGTGCCAGCAGTTTCCGACCCGCACAGGGCAACACTGAAGCTTTCTTT
.,TRBV9,.,TRBJ2-7,CASSVSGVSYEQYF,TGTGCCAGCAGCGTGTCAGGGGTCTCCTACGAGCAGTACTTC
.,TRBV19,.,TRBJ1-1,CASSGGTLNTEAFF,TGTGCCAGTAGTGGAGGGACGTTGAACACTGAAGCTTTCTTT
.,TRBV4-1,.,TRBJ1-5,CASSRLGGQPQHF,TGCGCCAGCAGCCGACTCGGGGGGCAGCCCCAGCATTTT
many,TRBV5-1,.,TRBJ2-7,CASSLTREQYF,TGCGCCAGCAGCCTTACGCGGGAGCAGTACTTC